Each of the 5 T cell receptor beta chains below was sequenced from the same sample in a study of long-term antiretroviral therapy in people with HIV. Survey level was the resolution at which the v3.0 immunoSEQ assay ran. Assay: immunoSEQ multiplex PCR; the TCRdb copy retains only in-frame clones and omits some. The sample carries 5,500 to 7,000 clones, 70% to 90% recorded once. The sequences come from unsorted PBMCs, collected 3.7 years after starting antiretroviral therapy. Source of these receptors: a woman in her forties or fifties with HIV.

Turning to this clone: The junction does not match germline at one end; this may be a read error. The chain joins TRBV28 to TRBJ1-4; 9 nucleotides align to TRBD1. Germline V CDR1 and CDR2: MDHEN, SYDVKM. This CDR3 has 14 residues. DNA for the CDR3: TGTGCCAGCAGTTTACATGACAACCCGACAGGGGGGACTTTT. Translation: CASSLHDNPTGGTF.

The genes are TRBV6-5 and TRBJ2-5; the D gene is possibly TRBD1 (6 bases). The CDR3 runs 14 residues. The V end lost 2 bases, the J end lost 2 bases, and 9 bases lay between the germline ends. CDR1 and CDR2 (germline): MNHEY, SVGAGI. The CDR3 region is CASSYGGTQETQYF. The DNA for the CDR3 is TGTGCCAGCAGTTACGGTGGGACACAAGAGACCCAGTACTTC.

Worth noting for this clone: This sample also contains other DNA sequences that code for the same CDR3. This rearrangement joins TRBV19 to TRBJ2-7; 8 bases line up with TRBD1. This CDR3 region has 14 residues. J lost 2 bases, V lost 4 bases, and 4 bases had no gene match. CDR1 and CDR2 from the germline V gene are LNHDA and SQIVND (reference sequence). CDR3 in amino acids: CASSTGQGTYEQYF. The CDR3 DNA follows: TGTGCCAGTAGTACAGGACAGGGAACCTACGAGCAGTACTTC.

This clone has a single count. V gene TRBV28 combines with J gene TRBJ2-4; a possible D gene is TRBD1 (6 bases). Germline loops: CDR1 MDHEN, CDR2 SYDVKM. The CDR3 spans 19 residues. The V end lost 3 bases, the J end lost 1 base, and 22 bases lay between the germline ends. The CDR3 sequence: CASSFAGVGVVGAKNIQYF. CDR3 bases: TGTGCCAGCAGTTTTGCAGGGGTTGGGGTCGTGGGGGCCAAAAACATTCAGTACTTC. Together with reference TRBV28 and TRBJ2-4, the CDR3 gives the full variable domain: DVKVTQSSRYLVKRTGEKVFLECVQDMDHENMFWYRQDPGLGLRLIYFSYDVKMKEKGDIPEGYSVSREKKERFSLILESASTNQTSMYLCASSFAGVGVVGAKNIQYFGAGTRLSVL.

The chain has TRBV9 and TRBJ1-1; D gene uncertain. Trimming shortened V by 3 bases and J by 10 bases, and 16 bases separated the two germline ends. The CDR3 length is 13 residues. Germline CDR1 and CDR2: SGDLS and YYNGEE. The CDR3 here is CASSAGDRARAFF. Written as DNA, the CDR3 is TGTGCCAGCAGCGCAGGAGACCGAGCGAGAGCTTTCTTT.